The next 15 T cell receptor beta chains were all read from a single sample in a study of neurological immune-mediated disorders. TCRdb re-analysed the 5' RACE reads in MiXCR, keeping a single row per CDR3 protein. The table has under 60,000 distinct CDR3 sequences, about 25% seen once. Sequencing used PBMCs. All receptors derive from a woman in her 70s in good health.

The J gene is TRBJ2-7, the V gene TRBV7-2, with D hard to call. Deletions cut 4 bases from V and 2 bases from J, with 9 bases between. Germline loops: CDR1 SGHTA, CDR2 FQGNSA. CDR3 length equals 13 residues. CDR3 residues: CASSSRRAYEQYF. Here the CDR3 DNA reads TGTGCCAGCAGCTCTCGACGGGCCTACGAGCAGTACTTC.

The chain recombines TRBV5-1 with TRBJ2-1, with 15 bases that match TRBD2. The V and J ends lost 2 bases and 0 bases, in that order; junction bases with no gene match: 9. There are 20 residues in the CDR3. Germline CDR1 is SGHRS and CDR2 is YFSETQ. The CDR3 region has the DNA TGCGCCAGCAGCTTATCCGGGACTAGCGGGGGGCTGAGCTCCTACAATGAGCAGTTCTTC. Translated, it gives CASSLSGTSGGLSSYNEQFF.

This clonotype has a count of ten or more. The chain uses TRBV2 and TRBJ2-1, with unresolved D. Germline CDR1 reads SNHLY; CDR2 reads FYNNEI. The CDR3 is 15 amino acids. V was trimmed by 3 bases and J by 7 bases, leaving 16 bases between them. The CDR3 DNA reads as TGTGCCAGCAGTGATGTTTTGGCCGTGGGAAATGAGCAGTTCTTC. Protein: CASSDVLAVGNEQFF.

For this clonotype: Possible read error: a much larger clone is one base away. The gene calls are TRBV5-6 and TRBJ2-1; 11 nucleotides agree with TRBD2. The CDR3 runs to 15 residues. CDR1 and CDR2 (germline): SGHDT, YYEEEE. The ends lost 6 bases at V and 7 bases at J; junction bases unmatched: 9. The CDR3, as DNA: TGTGCCAGCATCTTAGGGCTAGCGGGAGGTAATGAGCAGTTCTTC. Translated, it gives CASILGLAGGNEQFF. Looking up the rest from reference TRBV5-6 and TRBJ2-1 gives the full variable domain: DAGVTQSPTHLIKTRGQQVTLRCSPKSGHDTVSWYQQALGQGPQFIFQYYEEEERQRGNFPDRFSGHQFPNYSSELNVNALLLGDSALYLCASILGLAGGNEQFFGPGTRLTVL.

The chain links TRBV10-3 to TRBJ2-3, with 9 bases lining up with TRBD1. The CDR3 covers 13 residues. CDR1 and CDR2 (germline): ENHRY, SYGVKD. V was clipped by 9 bases and J by 1 base; unmatched bases: 2. CDR3 DNA: TGTGCCATTGGACAGGGGCGCACAGATACGCAGTATTTT. Protein sequence: CAIGQGRTDTQYF.

The genes are TRBV5-6 and TRBJ1-2; D is possibly TRBD1 (6 bases). Germline CDR1 SGHDT, CDR2 YYEEEE. The CDR3 has 13 residues. V lost 4 bases, J lost 4 bases, and 11 bases lay in between. The CDR3 DNA sequence: TGTGCCAGCAGCCCCGGGACATTCTATGGCTACACCTTC. Residues: CASSPGTFYGYTF.

V is TRBV7-9 and J is TRBJ1-4; D call uncertain. Germline values: CDR1 SEHNR, CDR2 FQNEAQ (reference sequence). Trimming shortened V by 2 bases and J by 4 bases, and 11 bases separated the two germline ends. The CDR3 length is 15 residues. The CDR3 loop reads CASSLRTAGNEKLFF. CDR3 nucleotides: TGTGCCAGCAGCTTAAGAACTGCGGGTAATGAAAAACTGTTTTTT.

This clonotype was found many times. The chain has TRBV12-3 or TRBV12-4 and TRBJ2-7; D possibly corresponds to TRBD2 (5 bases). V lost 5 bases to trimming and J lost 0 bases, with 17 bases between them. The CDR3 is 16 residues long. The CDR3 spells CASSMPLAGHSYEQYF. The CDR3 nucleotides are TGTGCCAGCAGTATGCCACTCGCGGGCCACTCCTACGAGCAGTACTTC.

In this sample, this clonotype turned up many times. The CDR3, as DNA: TGTGCCAGCAGCGTCCGGGACCTCGACACCGGGGAGCTGTTTTTT. This sequence encodes CASSVRDLDTGELFF. The rearrangement uses TRBV9 and TRBJ2-2; D could derive from TRBD1 or TRBD2 (5 bases each). Per the germline V gene, CDR1 is SGDLS and CDR2 is YYNGEE. The CDR3 consists of 15 residues. The V and J ends lost 2 bases and 3 bases respectively, with 11 bases between them.

The table lists this clonotype with a few counts. This chain uses TRBV3-1 with TRBJ2-2; perhaps TRBD2 as D (6 bases). Germline V lookup: CDR1 LGHDT, CDR2 YNNKEL (reference sequence). The CDR3 loop spans 14 amino acids. Trimming took 3 bases from V and 9 from J, leaving 14 bases between them. CDR3 amino acids: CASSHPMEGWELFF. The CDR3 region has the DNA TGTGCCAGCAGCCACCCTATGGAGGGGTGGGAGCTGTTTTTT.

This clonotype was counted at least ten times. The chain links TRBV6-2 or TRBV6-3 to TRBJ2-1, with 10 bases aligning to TRBD2. The CDR3 spans 19 residues. Germline-derived CDR1 and CDR2 are MNHEY and SVGEGT. The V and J ends lost 5 bases and 0 bases, in that order; junction bases with no gene match: 13. The CDR3 loop reads CASSPRPSGRGGSYNEQFF. The CDR3 region has the DNA TGTGCCAGCAGTCCCCGCCCTAGCGGGAGAGGGGGCTCCTACAATGAGCAGTTCTTC.

This clonotype was observed many times. The chain uses TRBV20-1 and TRBJ1-2; no clear D gene. The CDR3 runs 8 residues. CDR1 DFQATT and CDR2 SNEGSKA come from the germline V gene (reference sequence). The CDR3 here is CTPPGYTF. Here the CDR3 DNA reads TGCACCCCTCCTGGCTACACCTTC.

This clonotype was found many times. This chain links TRBV29-1 with TRBJ1-2, with 7 bases matching TRBD1. Germline values: CDR1 SQVTM, CDR2 ANQGSEA. With V trimmed by 6 bases and J by 7 bases, 8 bases remained unmatched. CDR3 length equals 12 residues. The CDR3 is CSVLGQYLGYTF. CDR3 sequence (DNA): TGCAGCGTGTTGGGACAGTATCTTGGCTACACCTTC.

This clonotype was found many times. V is TRBV5-1 and J is TRBJ1-1, with D unclear. The V end lost 0 bases, the J end lost 4 bases, and 13 bases lay between the germline ends. CDR1 and CDR2 (germline): SGHRS, YFSETQ. The CDR3 is 15 residues long. The CDR3 loop reads CASSLAGLSGTEAFF. The CDR3 DNA follows: TGCGCCAGCAGCTTGGCCGGGCTTTCCGGCACTGAAGCTTTCTTT.

This clonotype came up many times. CDR3 nucleotide sequence: TGTGCCAGCAGCGTAGAGTGGCGTGGCGCAGATACGCAGTATTTT. Amino acids: CASSVEWRGADTQYF. The V gene is TRBV9, the J gene TRBJ2-3; D not certain. Looked up from germline, CDR1 is SGDLS and CDR2 is YYNGEE. The CDR3 sequence is 15 residues long. Deletions cut 0 bases from V and 4 bases from J, with 12 bases between.